Listed below are T cell receptor beta chains from one sample, sequenced in a study of post-analysis software for immune sequencing data. One entry per CDR3 protein, called by TCRdb with MiXCR from the PCR reads. The table has roughly 540,000 distinct CDR3 sequences, 34% seen once. The sequenced sample was blood. All receptors derive from a girl younger than 18 with multiple sclerosis. Both conserved end residues are part of each CDR3. Each record gives: V gene, clone size, J gene, D gene, CDR3 protein, CDR3 DNA. A D gene is named only where the DNA matches it firmly. Rows give clone size only sometimes, using once, few, many, or a class for an expanded clone.

>TRBV20-1|few|TRBJ2-3|TRBD2
CSAIYGTTSTDTQYF
TGCAGTGCCATATACGGGACTACTAGCACAGATACGCAGTATTTT
>TRBV10-1|few|TRBJ2-1|TRBD2
CASSELGLAGGPVTYNEQFF
TGCGCCAGCAGTGAGTTAGGACTAGCGGGGGGGCCGGTCACCTACAATGAGCAGTTCTTC
>TRBV12-5|-|TRBJ2-7|-
CASGYGYEQYF
TGTGCTAGTGGTTACGGCTACGAGCAGTACTTC
>TRBV24-1|few|TRBJ2-5|TRBD1
CATSDPGQGAGTQYF
TGTGCCACCAGTGACCCGGGACAGGGCGCCGGGACCCAGTACTTC
>TRBV7-3|-|TRBJ2-1|-
CASSSAPGADYEQFF
TGTGCCAGCAGCTCCGCCCCAGGGGCCGATTATGAGCAGTTCTTC
>TRBV25-1|-|TRBJ1-1|-
CASSEYNAFSTEAFF
TGTGCCAGCAGTGAATACAATGCCTTTTCGACTGAAGCTTTCTTT
>TRBV4-2|-|TRBJ2-3|-
CASSQDGSVDTQYF
TGTGCCAGCAGCCAAGATGGTAGCGTGGATACGCAGTATTTT
>TRBV20-1|-|TRBJ2-7|TRBD1
CSAHPGQGRVEQYF
TGCAGTGCGCATCCGGGACAGGGGCGAGTCGAGCAGTACTTC
>TRBV5-1|-|TRBJ2-3|TRBD2
CASSLIGGGESDTQYF
TGCGCCAGCAGCTTGATAGGCGGGGGGGAGTCAGATACGCAGTATTTT
>TRBV5-6|-|TRBJ2-1|-
CASGGQSSYNEQFF
TGTGCCAGCGGTGGACAGTCCTCCTACAATGAGCAATTCTTC
>TRBV6-2/TRBV6-3|-|TRBJ2-2|-
CASSYTGTNTGELFF
TGTGCCAGCAGCTACACAGGGACCAACACCGGGGAGCTGTTTTTT
>TRBV3-1|-|TRBJ2-4|-
CASSQDIGLRNIQYF
TGTGCCAGCAGCCAAGATATTGGACTCAGAAACATTCAGTACTTC
>TRBV20-1|-|TRBJ2-6|-
CSAGVREANVLTF
TGCAGTGCTGGCGTACGAGAGGCCAACGTCCTGACTTTC
>TRBV2|-|TRBJ1-4|-
CASSERGLSEKLFF
TGTGCCAGCAGTGAACGGGGTCTCAGCGAAAAACTGTTTTTT
>TRBV20-1|many|TRBJ2-5|-
CSARQYQETQYF
TGCAGTGCTAGACAGTACCAAGAGACCCAGTACTTC
>TRBV5-1|-|TRBJ2-1|-
CASSTGRASNEQFF
TGCGCCAGCAGCACGGGACGGGCCTCCAATGAGCAGTTCTTC
>TRBV5-1|few|TRBJ2-1|-
CASTWEVGEQFF
TGCGCCAGCACCTGGGAGGTTGGTGAGCAGTTCTTC
>TRBV5-1|-|TRBJ2-3|-
CASSLMAGTTDTQYF
TGCGCCAGCAGCTTGATGGCGGGGACCACAGATACGCAGTATTTT
>TRBV29-1|-|TRBJ1-2|TRBD1
CSARDRGQLDGYTF
TGCAGCGCCCGGGACAGGGGGCAGTTGGATGGCTACACCTTC
>TRBV7-9|-|TRBJ2-1|-
CASSLRWAGRTNNEQFF
TGTGCCAGCAGCCTAAGGTGGGCGGGGCGGACGAACAATGAGCAGTTCTTC
>TRBV15|-|TRBJ2-7|-
CATSRDVELGNEQYF
TGTGCCACCAGCAGAGATGTGGAGCTGGGAAACGAGCAGTACTTC
>TRBV24-1|-|TRBJ1-2|-
CATSDGGRYGYTF
TGTGCCACCAGTGATGGAGGTCGTTATGGCTACACCTTC
>TRBV15|-|TRBJ2-5|-
CATSRDRASGTYQETQYF
TGTGCCACCAGCAGAGATAGAGCCTCGGGGACCTACCAAGAGACCCAGTACTTC
>TRBV5-6|once|TRBJ1-2|-
CASSLKGFSGYTF
TGTGCCAGCAGCTTGAAGGGGTTTAGTGGCTACACCTTC
>TRBV2|-|TRBJ2-5|TRBD2
CASRDSGGATETQYF
TGTGCCAGCCGAGATAGCGGGGGGGCGACGGAGACCCAGTACTTC
>TRBV6-6|few|TRBJ1-1|-
CASSGLDVGTEAFF
TGTGCCAGCAGCGGCCTCGACGTAGGCACTGAAGCTTTCTTT